Reported below is one T cell receptor (beta chain). Only in-frame clones appear in the TCRdb table, and some are missing; sequencing was by immunoSEQ multiplex PCR. Among about 55,000 clones listed, over 75% were seen once. These data belong to a study of control samples from healthy donors and cancer patients. Germline-derived CDR1 and CDR2 are MDHEN and SYDVKM. This CDR3 has 15 amino acids. V lost 5 bases and J lost 5, with 16 bases in between. The specimen was blood. J is TRBJ1-5 and V is TRBV28, with D tentatively TRBD1 (5 bases). This TCR derives from a man over 45 in good health. CDR3 in amino acids: CASSRTLTVYQPQHF. The DNA for the CDR3 is TGTGCCAGCAGTCGAACACTGACAGTTTATCAGCCCCAGCATTTT.